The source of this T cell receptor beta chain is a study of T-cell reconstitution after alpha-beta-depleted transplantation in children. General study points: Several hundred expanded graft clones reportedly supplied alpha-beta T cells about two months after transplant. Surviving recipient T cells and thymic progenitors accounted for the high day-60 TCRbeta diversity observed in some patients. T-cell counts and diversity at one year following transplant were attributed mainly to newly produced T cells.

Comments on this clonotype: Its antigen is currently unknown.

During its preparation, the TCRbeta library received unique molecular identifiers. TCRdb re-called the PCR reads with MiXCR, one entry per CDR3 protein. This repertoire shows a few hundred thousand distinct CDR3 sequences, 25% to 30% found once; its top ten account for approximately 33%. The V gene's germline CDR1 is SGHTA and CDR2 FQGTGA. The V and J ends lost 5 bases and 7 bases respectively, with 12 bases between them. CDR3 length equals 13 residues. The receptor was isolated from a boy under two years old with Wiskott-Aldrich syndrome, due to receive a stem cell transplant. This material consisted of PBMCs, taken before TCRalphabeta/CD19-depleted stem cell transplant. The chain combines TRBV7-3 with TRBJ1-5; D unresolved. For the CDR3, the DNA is TGTGCCAGCAGCCTGCACTCTGGACAGCCCCAGCATTTT. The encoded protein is CASSLHSGQPQHF.